This TCR beta chain was sequenced during a study of blood T cell repertoires in COVID-19. In the study overall: Some COVID-19 samples were acute and others convalescent; all came from the United States, Italy and Spain.

Cohort placement rested on clinical history that participants reported themselves. Exposed enrollees encountered a COVID-19 case at some point within 2 weeks before study entry. The junction had 3 bases not matched to a gene; V was cut back by 3 bases and J by 6 bases. Looked up from germline, CDR1 is SGHAT and CDR2 is FQNNGV. The CDR3 loop spans 13 amino acids. Per the study methods: Reference gene primer amplification gave nucleated cell count estimates. The repertoire was sequenced with immunoSEQ multiplex PCR; TCRdb's copy has only in-frame clones and lacks some. Clone size and V and J calls were adopted from that table, with D and trimming inferred from the DNA. Here the sample spans some 150,000 clones, 84% being singletons.

This rearrangement joins TRBV11-2 to TRBJ1-2; 8 nucleotides match TRBD1. The source is a woman aged 45-65 years who had been exposed to COVID-19. The sample comprised PBMCs or T cells enriched from blood (not recorded which). The CDR3 loop reads CASSFAGGDGYTF. CDR3 DNA sequence: TGTGCCAGCAGCTTCGCAGGGGGCGATGGCTACACCTTC.